A selection of T cell receptor beta chains follows, all from one sample in a study of CD4+ T cells in melanoma. Sequencing used immunoSEQ multiplex PCR; TCRdb keeps in-frame clones, though not all of them. Of some 150,000 clones in the sample, over 90% are singletons; the top ten hold about 1.6%. The receptors come from a human donor with melanoma. The CDR3 runs from the conserved cysteine through the conserved F or W. The D gene is left open where the match is weak. Clone sizes are given selectively: once, few, many, or a class where the clone is expanded.

V gene	CDR3 length	D gene	clone size	J gene	CDR3 protein	CDR3 DNA
TRBV15	15	TRBD1	-	TRBJ1-1	CATRVRQGSNTEAFF	TGTGCCACCAGAGTACGACAGGGGTCGAACACTGAAGCTTTCTTT
TRBV2	15	TRBD1	-	TRBJ2-2	CASTRQGLGTGELFF	TGTGCCAGCACTAGACAGGGGCTTGGGACCGGGGAGCTGTTTTTT
TRBV19	14	-	-	TRBJ2-7	CASSIEGGQSRQYF	TGTGCCAGTAGTATCGAGGGGGGGCAGTCCCGGCAGTACTTC
TRBV5-1	14	-	-	TRBJ2-5	CASSQTLGEVTQYF	TGCGCCAGCAGCCAGACGTTGGGCGAAGTGACCCAGTACTTC
TRBV19	16	TRBD2	-	TRBJ2-3	CASRRNSGGRTDTQYF	TGTGCCAGTAGGAGGAATAGCGGGGGGCGCACAGATACGCAGTATTTT
TRBV18	14	TRBD1	once	TRBJ2-7	CASSPPDRGYEQYF	TGTGCCAGCTCACCCCCAGACAGGGGGTACGAGCAGTACTTC
TRBV5-4	13	-	-	TRBJ1-5	CASSRAGDQPQHF	TGTGCCAGCTCCCGCGCAGGGGATCAGCCCCAGCATTTT
TRBV5-1	14	TRBD2	-	TRBJ2-3	CASSLSGNTDTQYF	TGCGCCAGCAGCTTAAGCGGGAACACAGATACGCAGTATTTT
TRBV10-3	12	-	once	TRBJ1-2	CAISEDMYGYTF	TGTGCCATCAGTGAGGACATGTATGGCTACACCTTC
TRBV7-6	12	-	-	TRBJ2-7	CASSSGLGEQYF	TGTGCCAGCAGCTCCGGACTGGGGGAGCAGTACTTC
TRBV20-1	11	-	medium-sized	TRBJ1-1	CSATQITEAFF	TGCAGTGCTACGCAGATCACTGAAGCTTTCTTT
TRBV18	13	TRBD1	-	TRBJ2-1	CASSPDRAAEQFF	TGTGCCAGCTCACCAGACAGGGCGGCTGAGCAGTTCTTC
TRBV5-1	12	-	-	TRBJ2-7	CASSLSTREQYF	TGCGCCAGCAGCTTGTCAACTCGCGAGCAGTACTTC
TRBV2	13	-	-	TRBJ1-4	CAGGRDINEKLFF	TGTGCCGGGGGAAGGGACATTAATGAAAAACTGTTTTTT
TRBV2	11	-	-	TRBJ2-5	CASSDQETQYF	TGTGCCAGCAGTGATCAGGAGACCCAGTACTTC
TRBV5-6	15	-	-	TRBJ1-1	CASSFPQQGATEAFF	TGTGCCAGCAGCTTCCCCCAACAGGGTGCCACTGAAGCTTTCTTT
TRBV11-1	16	-	-	TRBJ2-4	CASSLAGGLSGNIQYF	TGTGCCAGCAGCTTAGCTGGGGGCTTATCCGGGAACATTCAGTACTTC
TRBV11-3	17	TRBD1	few	TRBJ2-1	CASSLHRGLGSYNEQFF	TGTGCCAGCAGCTTGCACAGGGGGTTGGGCTCCTACAATGAGCAGTTCTTC
TRBV5-1	15	TRBD1	-	TRBJ2-1	CASSLSGTALNEQFF	TGCGCCAGCAGCTTATCTGGGACAGCGCTTAATGAGCAGTTCTTC
TRBV11-2	14	TRBD1	-	TRBJ2-7	CASSSGQGHYEQYF	TGTGCCAGCAGCTCGGGACAGGGGCACTACGAGCAGTACTTC
TRBV7-9	17	-	-	TRBJ1-3	CASSLGSNTQRGNTIYF	TGTGCCAGCAGCTTAGGTTCCAACACTCAGAGGGGAAACACCATATATTTT
TRBV2	15	TRBD2	-	TRBJ2-5	CASSTSGGTQETQYF	TGTGCCAGCAGTACTAGCGGGGGTACACAAGAGACCCAGTACTTC
TRBV27	16	TRBD1	-	TRBJ1-2	CASRGVTGARGYGYTF	TGTGCCAGCAGAGGCGTTACAGGGGCGCGGGGGTATGGCTACACCTTC
TRBV6-6	16	-	once	TRBJ2-2	CASTPPGLTATGELFF	TGTGCCAGCACCCCCCCGGGACTCACCGCCACCGGGGAGCTGTTTTTT